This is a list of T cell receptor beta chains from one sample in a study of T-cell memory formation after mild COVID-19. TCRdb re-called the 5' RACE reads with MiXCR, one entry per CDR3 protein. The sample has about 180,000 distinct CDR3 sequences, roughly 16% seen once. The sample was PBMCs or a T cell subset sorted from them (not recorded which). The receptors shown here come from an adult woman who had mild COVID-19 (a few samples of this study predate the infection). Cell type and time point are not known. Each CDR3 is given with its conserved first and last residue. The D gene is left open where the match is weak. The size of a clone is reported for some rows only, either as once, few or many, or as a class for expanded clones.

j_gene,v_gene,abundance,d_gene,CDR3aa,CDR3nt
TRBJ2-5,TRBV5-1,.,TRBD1,CASSVWTGGEGETQYF,TGCGCCAGCAGCGTGTGGACAGGGGGCGAGGGGGAGACCCAGTACTTC
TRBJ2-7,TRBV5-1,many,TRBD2,CASSLSTSGISYEQYF,TGCGCCAGCAGCTTGTCGACTAGCGGGATTTCCTACGAGCAGTACTTC
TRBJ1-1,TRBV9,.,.,CASSTNTNTEAFF,TGTGCCAGCAGCACAAACACGAACACTGAAGCTTTCTTT
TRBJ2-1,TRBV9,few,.,CASSTRHEENEQFF,TGTGCCAGCAGCACCCGACACGAGGAAAATGAGCAGTTCTTC
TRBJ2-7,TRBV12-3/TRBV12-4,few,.,CASRHDGRSSSEQYF,TGTGCCAGCAGGCATGACGGGAGAAGTTCGTCCGAGCAGTACTTC
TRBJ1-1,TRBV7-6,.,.,CASSLAIARSWWSEAFF,TGTGCCAGCAGCTTAGCTATAGCCCGTAGCTGGTGGTCTGAAGCTTTCTTT
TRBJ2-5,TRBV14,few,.,CASSTDSQRETQYF,TGTGCCAGCAGCACAGACAGTCAGCGGGAGACCCAGTACTTC
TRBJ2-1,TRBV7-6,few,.,CASSLRGGSSYNEQFF,TGTGCCAGCAGCTTGCGGGGTGGGAGCTCCTACAATGAGCAGTTCTTC
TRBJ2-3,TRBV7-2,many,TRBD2,CASSLGPASGSASTDTQYF,TGTGCCAGCAGCTTAGGGCCGGCTAGCGGGAGTGCTAGCACAGATACGCAGTATTTT
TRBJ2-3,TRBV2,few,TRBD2,CASSLGLAGITDTQYF,TGTGCCAGCAGTCTAGGACTAGCGGGGATCACAGATACGCAGTATTTT
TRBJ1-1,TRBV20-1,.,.,CSAQYWSNTEAFF,TGCAGTGCCCAATATTGGTCGAACACTGAAGCTTTCTTT
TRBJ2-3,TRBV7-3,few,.,CASRRGGGGTDTQYF,TGTGCCAGCAGGCGAGGGGGGGGAGGCACAGATACGCAGTATTTT
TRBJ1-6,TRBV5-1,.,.,CASSPGRNSPLHF,TGCGCCAGCAGCCCGGGCCGAAATTCACCCCTCCACTTT
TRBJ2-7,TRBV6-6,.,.,CASSYDRSWERYF,TGTGCCAGCAGTTACGACCGGTCCTGGGAGCGGTACTTC
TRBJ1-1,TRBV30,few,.,CAWISTVNTEAFF,TGTGCCTGGATTTCGACTGTGAACACTGAAGCTTTCTTT
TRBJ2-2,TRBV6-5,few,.,CASISERTGELFF,TGTGCCAGCATAAGCGAACGCACCGGGGAGCTGTTTTTT
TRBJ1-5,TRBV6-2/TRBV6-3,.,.,CASSYSRQGTQPQHF,TGTGCCAGCAGTTACTCCCGGCAGGGGACTCAGCCCCAGCATTTT
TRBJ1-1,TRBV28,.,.,CASSLKNTEAFF,TGTGCCAGCAGTTTAAAGAACACTGAAGCTTTCTTT
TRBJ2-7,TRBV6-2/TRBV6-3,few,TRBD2,CASSTAGLASSYEQYF,TGTGCCAGCAGTACCGCGGGACTAGCCAGCTCCTACGAGCAGTACTTC
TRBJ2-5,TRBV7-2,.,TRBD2,CASSLVAGGWQETQYF,TGTGCCAGCAGCTTAGTAGCGGGAGGCTGGCAAGAGACCCAGTACTTC
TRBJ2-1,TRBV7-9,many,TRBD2,CASSLFGSLAGPNEQFF,TGTGCCAGCAGCTTATTCGGCTCACTAGCGGGACCAAATGAGCAGTTCTTC
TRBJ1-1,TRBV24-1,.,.,CATSDYLGQGAFF,TGTGCCACCAGTGACTACTTGGGACAAGGAGCTTTCTTT
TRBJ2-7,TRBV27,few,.,CASRDRSLSYEQYF,TGTGCCAGCAGAGACAGGTCGCTATCCTACGAGCAGTACTTC
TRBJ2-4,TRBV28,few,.,CASSLSRGPRAKNIQYF,TGTGCCAGCAGCTTATCCAGGGGTCCAAGAGCCAAAAACATTCAGTACTTC
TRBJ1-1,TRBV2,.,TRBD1,CASSEAKYGGTGNTEAFF,TGTGCCAGCAGTGAAGCGAAATACGGCGGGACAGGGAACACTGAAGCTTTCTTT
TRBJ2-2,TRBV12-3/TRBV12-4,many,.,CASSLSPRPGELFF,TGTGCCAGCAGTTTATCCCCTAGACCCGGGGAGCTGTTTTTT
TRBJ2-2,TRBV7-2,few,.,CASSLDFTGELFF,TGTGCCAGCAGCTTAGACTTCACCGGGGAGCTGTTTTTT
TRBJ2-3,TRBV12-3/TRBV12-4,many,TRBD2,CASSPSLGGRADTQYF,TGTGCCAGCAGTCCCTCACTGGGCGGGAGGGCCGATACGCAGTATTTT
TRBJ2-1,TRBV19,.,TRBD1,CASSTGTGGLNEQFF,TGTGCCAGTAGCACCGGGACAGGGGGCCTGAATGAGCAGTTCTTC
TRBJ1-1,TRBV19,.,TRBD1,CASSIAQGVNTEAFF,TGTGCCAGTAGTATAGCACAGGGGGTGAACACTGAAGCTTTCTTT
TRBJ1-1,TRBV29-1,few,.,CSVAADTEAFF,TGCAGCGTCGCCGCGGACACTGAAGCTTTCTTT
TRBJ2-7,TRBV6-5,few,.,CASSYSDRLYEQYF,TGTGCCAGCAGTTACTCGGACAGACTCTACGAGCAGTACTTC
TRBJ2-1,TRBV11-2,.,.,CASSLRSGGSYNEQFF,TGTGCCAGCAGCCTTCGTTCGGGCGGTTCCTACAATGAGCAGTTCTTC
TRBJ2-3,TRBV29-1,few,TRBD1,CSVGRGREDTQYF,TGCAGCGTAGGCAGGGGGCGCGAAGATACGCAGTATTTT
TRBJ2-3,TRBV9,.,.,CASSERGDRTDTQYF,TGTGCCAGCAGCGAGCGAGGGGACCGCACAGATACGCAGTATTTT
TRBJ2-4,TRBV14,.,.,CASSQGLGQNIQYF,TGTGCCAGCAGCCAAGGCTTAGGGCAAAACATTCAGTACTTC
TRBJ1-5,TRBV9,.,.,CASSVEGSAAQPQHF,TGTGCCAGCAGCGTAGAGGGTAGTGCCGCACAGCCCCAGCATTTT
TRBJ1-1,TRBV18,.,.,CASSRGGRTNTEAFF,TGTGCCAGCTCTCGGGGGGGCAGAACGAACACTGAAGCTTTCTTT
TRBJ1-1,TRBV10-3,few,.,CAIRRDGILHTEAFF,TGTGCCATCAGGAGGGACGGAATACTACACACTGAAGCTTTCTTT
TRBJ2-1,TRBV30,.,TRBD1,CAWSGGTAYNEQFF,TGTGCCTGGAGTGGGGGGACAGCCTACAATGAGCAGTTCTTC
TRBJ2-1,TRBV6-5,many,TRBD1,CASRADRGNNEQFF,TGTGCCAGCAGAGCGGACAGGGGAAACAATGAGCAGTTCTTC
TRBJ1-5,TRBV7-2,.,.,CASSFFGAVQPQHF,TGTGCCAGCAGCTTCTTCGGGGCGGTTCAGCCCCAGCATTTT
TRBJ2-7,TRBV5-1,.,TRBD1,CASSLSTGTGSHEQYF,TGCGCCAGCAGCTTGTCAACCGGGACAGGGTCACACGAGCAGTACTTC
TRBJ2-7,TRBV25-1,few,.,CASTAGTHHEQYF,TGTGCCAGCACCGCCGGGACTCACCACGAGCAGTACTTC
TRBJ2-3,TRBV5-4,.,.,CASRSLGGVRGDTQYF,TGTGCCAGCAGATCCCTCGGGGGCGTGAGGGGAGATACGCAGTATTTT
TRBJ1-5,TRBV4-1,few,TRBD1,CASSQETGGYQPQHF,TGCGCCAGCAGCCAAGAAACAGGGGGCTATCAGCCCCAGCATTTT
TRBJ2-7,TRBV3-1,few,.,CASSQRGSGTYEQYF,TGTGCCAGCAGCCAAAGGGGTAGCGGTACCTACGAGCAGTACTTC
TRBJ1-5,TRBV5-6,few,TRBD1,CASGVQGVSNQPQHF,TGTGCCAGCGGGGTCCAGGGGGTTAGCAATCAGCCCCAGCATTTT
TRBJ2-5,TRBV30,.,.,CAWSRRAYQYF,TGTGCCTGGAGTCGTCGGGCCTACCAGTACTTC
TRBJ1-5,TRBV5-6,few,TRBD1,CASSPSGTGNRGQPQHF,TGTGCCAGCAGCCCATCCGGGACAGGGAATAGAGGCCAGCCCCAGCATTTT
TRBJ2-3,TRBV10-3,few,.,CAISESTGTDTQYF,TGTGCCATCAGTGAGTCGACCGGAACTGATACGCAGTATTTT
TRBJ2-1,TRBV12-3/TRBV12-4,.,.,CASTSGGHNEQFF,TGTGCCAGCACCTCCGGGGGGCACAATGAGCAGTTCTTC
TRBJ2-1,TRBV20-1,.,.,CSVLERDEQFF,TGCAGTGTGTTAGAGAGGGATGAGCAGTTCTTC
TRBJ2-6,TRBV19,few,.,CASIGTAGANVLTF,TGTGCCAGTATTGGAACAGCTGGGGCCAACGTCCTGACTTTC